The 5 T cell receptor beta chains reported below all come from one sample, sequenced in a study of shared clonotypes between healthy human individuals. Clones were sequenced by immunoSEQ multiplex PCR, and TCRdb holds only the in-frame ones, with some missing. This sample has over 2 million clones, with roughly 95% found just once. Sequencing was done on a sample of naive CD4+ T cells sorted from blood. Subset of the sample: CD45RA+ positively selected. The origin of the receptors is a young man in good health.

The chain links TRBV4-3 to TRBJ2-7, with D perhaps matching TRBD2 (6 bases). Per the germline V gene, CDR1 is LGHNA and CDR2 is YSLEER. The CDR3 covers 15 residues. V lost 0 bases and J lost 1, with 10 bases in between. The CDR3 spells CASSQDVGLSYEQYF. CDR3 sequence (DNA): TGCGCCAGCAGCCAAGATGTGGGACTGTCCTACGAGCAGTACTTC.

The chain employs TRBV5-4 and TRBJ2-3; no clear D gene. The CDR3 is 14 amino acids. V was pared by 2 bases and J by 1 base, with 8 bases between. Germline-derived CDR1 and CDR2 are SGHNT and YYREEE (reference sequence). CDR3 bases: TGTGCCAGCAGCTTCTCCCGGGGCACAGATACGCAGTATTTT. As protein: CASSFSRGTDTQYF.

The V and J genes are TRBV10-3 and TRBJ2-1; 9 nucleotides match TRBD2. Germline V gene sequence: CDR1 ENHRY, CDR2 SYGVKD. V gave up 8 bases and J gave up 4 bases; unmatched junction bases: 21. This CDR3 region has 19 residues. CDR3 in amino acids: CAIDFDWVAGESLYNEQFF. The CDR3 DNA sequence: TGTGCCATCGATTTCGATTGGGTAGCGGGGGAATCCCTATACAATGAGCAGTTCTTC.

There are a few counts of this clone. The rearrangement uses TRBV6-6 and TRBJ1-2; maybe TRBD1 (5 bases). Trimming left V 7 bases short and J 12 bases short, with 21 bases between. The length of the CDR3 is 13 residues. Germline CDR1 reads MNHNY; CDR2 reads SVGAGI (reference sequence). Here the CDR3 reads CASTGPALYGHTF. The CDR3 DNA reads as TGTGCCAGCACGGGACCCGCGCTCTACGGCCACACCTTC.

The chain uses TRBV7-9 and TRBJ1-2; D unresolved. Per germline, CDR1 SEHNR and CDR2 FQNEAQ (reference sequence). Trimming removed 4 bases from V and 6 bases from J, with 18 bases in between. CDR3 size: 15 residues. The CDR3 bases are TGTGCCAGCAGCTCTCCAACGAGGTTCCTCGATGGCTACACCTTC. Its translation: CASSSPTRFLDGYTF. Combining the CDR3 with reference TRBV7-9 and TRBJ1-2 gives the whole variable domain DTGVSQNPRHKITKRGQNVTFRCDPISEHNRLYWYRQTLGQGPEFLTYFQNEAQLEKSRLLSDRFSAERPKGSFSTLEIQRTEQGDSAMYLCASSSPTRFLDGYTFGSGTRLTVV.